The source of this TCR beta chain is a study of PD-1 blockade in classical Hodgkin lymphoma. Study at large: Patients received nivolumab 3 mg/kg intravenously every 2 weeks.

Points from the study as a whole: Newly diagnosed patients had baseline TCR diversity that was reportedly lower than that of healthy donors.

After autologous stem cell transplantation all patients relapsed, and prior brentuximab vedotin exposure differed between cohorts. Assay: immunoSEQ multiplex PCR; the TCRdb copy retains only in-frame clones and omits some. The repertoire consists of approximately 36,000 clones, with about 70% occurring once and the leading ten covering around 14%. On this clone itself: Its target is not known.

The sequencing here drew on peripheral blood mononuclear cells (PBMCs), taken before the second cycle of nivolumab. The clonotype originates from a human donor with classical Hodgkin lymphoma.

The CDR3 DNA reads as TGTGCCAGTGGGGGCGGGAGGACCTACGAGCAGTACTTC. It specifies CASGGGRTYEQYF. J is TRBJ2-7 and V is TRBV19; 8 bases are a match to TRBD2. V was clipped by 8 bases and J by 2 bases; unmatched bases: 5. This CDR3 is built from 13 residues. Germline V gives CDR1 LNHDA, CDR2 SQIVND (reference sequence).